Each of the 18 T cell receptor beta chains below was sequenced from the same sample in a study of lymphopenia after photon versus proton radiotherapy. Method: immunoSEQ multiplex PCR; TCRdb's copy keeps in-frame clones and lacks some. The sample lists 150,000 to 200,000 clones, less than 90% occurring once. Sequencing used peripheral blood, obtained from a patient treated with photon-based radiotherapy. The receptors originated from a man in his fifties with gastric cancer.

V usage is TRBV9 and J usage is TRBJ1-2; no clear D gene. Per germline, CDR1 SGDLS and CDR2 YYNGEE. The CDR3 length is 12 residues. Trimming left V 6 bases short and J 8 bases short, with 14 bases between. The CDR3 spells CASTEPPLGYTF. The CDR3 DNA reads as TGTGCCAGCACCGAACCCCCTCTAGGCTACACCTTC.

The V gene is TRBV7-2, the J gene TRBJ2-1, with unresolved D. CDR3 length equals 11 residues. The V gene's germline CDR1 is SGHTA and CDR2 FQGNSA. Trimming took off 4 bases at V and 9 bases at J, with 7 bases between the two ends. The CDR3 region has the DNA TGTGCCAGCAGCTCACTGATTGAGCAGTTCTTC. Its protein is CASSSLIEQFF.

The V and J genes are TRBV6-5 and TRBJ1-1; TRBD1 is a possible D gene (6 bases). Germline V CDR1 and CDR2: MNHEY, SVGAGI. The ends were cut back, 7 bases at V and 2 bases at J, with 11 bases in the middle. CDR3 length equals 13 residues. The CDR3 protein is CASKDRPNTEAFF. For the CDR3, the DNA is TGTGCCAGCAAGGACAGACCAAACACTGAAGCTTTCTTT.

The chain carries TRBV9 and TRBJ2-6; D uncertain. V was trimmed by 3 bases and J by 0 bases, leaving 16 bases between them. CDR1 and CDR2 from the germline V gene are SGDLS and YYNGEE. This CDR3 has 18 amino acids. CDR3 coding DNA: TGTGCCAGCAGCGACGAGCCGGGCGGAGTCTCTGGGGCCAACGTCCTGACTTTC. It is translated as CASSDEPGGVSGANVLTF.

The gene calls are TRBV27 and TRBJ1-5, with D perhaps matching TRBD1 (5 bases). This CDR3 contains 15 residues. The germline V gene has CDR1 MNHEY and CDR2 SMNVEV (reference sequence). V gave up 2 bases and J gave up 2 bases, with 10 bases separating them. The CDR3 loop is CASSLRGNGNQPQHF. CDR3 nucleotide sequence: TGTGCCAGCAGTTTACGGGGGAATGGCAATCAGCCCCAGCATTTT.

The chain employs TRBV6-1 and TRBJ2-3, with TRBD2 identical over 8 bases. This CDR3 contains 13 residues. Unmatched junction bases numbered 2, after V lost 5 bases and J lost 4 bases. Germline CDR1 is MNHNS and CDR2 is SASEGT. This CDR3 is CASSQTSADTQYF. In DNA form, the CDR3 reads TGTGCCAGCAGTCAGACTAGCGCAGATACGCAGTATTTT.

The chain recombines TRBV18 with TRBJ1-1; possible D gene TRBD1, 6 bases. The CDR3 runs to 13 residues. CDR1 is KGHSH, CDR2 LQKENI, per germline. V was cut by 3 bases and J by 5 bases, with 10 bases left in between. In DNA, the CDR3 is TGTGCCAGCTCACCGATACAGGGAACTGAAGCTTTCTTT. This codes for CASSPIQGTEAFF.

A remark on this clone: The identical CDR3 is also encoded by other nucleotide sequences in the sample. The chain is built from TRBV5-1 and TRBJ1-1, with D possibly being TRBD1 (6 bases). Trimming took off 2 bases at V and 4 bases at J, with 12 bases between the two ends. There are 14 residues in the CDR3. The germline CDR1 and CDR2 sequences are SGHRS and YFSETQ. CDR3 in DNA: TGCGCCAGCAGCTTAGGAGGGGGACGCACTGAAGCTTTCTTT. Translation: CASSLGGGRTEAFF. The whole variable domain, remainder taken from reference TRBV5-1 and TRBJ1-1, is KAGVTQTPRYLIKTRGQQVTLSCSPISGHRSVSWYQQTPGQGLQFLFEYFSETQRNKGNFPGRFSGRQFSNSRSEMNVSTLELGDSALYLCASSLGGGRTEAFFGQGTRLTVV.

V usage is TRBV2 and J usage is TRBJ2-5; 10 bases agree with TRBD2. This CDR3 comprises 16 residues. Germline CDR1 and CDR2: SNHLY and FYNNEI. Unmatched junction bases numbered 14, after V lost 8 bases and J lost 5 bases. Here the CDR3 reads CASEGLSGRAGETQYF. CDR3 DNA: TGTGCCAGCGAAGGGTTGAGCGGGAGGGCCGGGGAGACCCAGTACTTC.

This rearrangement joins TRBV30 to TRBJ1-4; TRBD1 might be the D (5 bases). Trimming removed 0 bases at V and 7 bases at J, with 9 bases between. The CDR3 spans 13 residues. CDR1 is GTSNPN and CDR2 is SVGIG in the germline V gene (reference sequence). CDR3 coding DNA: TGTGCCTGGAGTGTTTGGCAGGGTGAAAAACTGTTTTTT. Its protein is CAWSVWQGEKLFF.

The chain uses TRBV27 and TRBJ2-7; tentatively, D is TRBD1 (5 bases). This CDR3 region has 14 residues. Looked up from germline, CDR1 is MNHEY and CDR2 is SMNVEV (reference sequence). Trimming cost V 2 bases and J 7 bases, with 15 bases left between them. In DNA, the CDR3 is TGTGCCAGCAGTTTAGGCAGGGTGGGCAGGGAGCAGTACTTC. The encoded protein is CASSLGRVGREQYF.

The chain carries TRBV28 and TRBJ1-4, with D possibly matching TRBD1 (6 bases). This CDR3 has 16 amino acids. Per the germline V gene, CDR1 is MDHEN and CDR2 is SYDVKM. Trimming removed 1 base from V and 5 bases from J, with 14 bases in between. The CDR3 sequence: CASSLFRGALNEKLFF. The CDR3 DNA is TGTGCCAGCAGTTTATTTAGGGGGGCTCTCAATGAAAAACTGTTTTTT.

The CDR3 DNA is TGTGCCAGCAGTGAAGGGTTGGCCAAAAACATTCAGTACTTC. This gives the protein CASSEGLAKNIQYF. This chain joins TRBV7-2 and TRBJ2-4; D not certain. Trimming removed 6 bases from V and 1 base from J, with 10 bases in between. The CDR3 runs 14 residues. Per germline, CDR1 SGHTA and CDR2 FQGNSA.

The chain couples TRBV29-1 to TRBJ1-2; D not resolved. Trimming shortened V by 7 bases and J by 2 bases, and 11 bases separated the two germline ends. This CDR3 comprises 12 residues. Per the germline V gene, CDR1 is SQVTM and CDR2 is ANQGSEA. CDR3 sequence: CSATAGNYGYTF. The CDR3 coding sequence is TGCAGCGCCACGGCCGGGAACTATGGCTACACCTTC. The full variable domain, rest sourced from reference TRBV29-1 and TRBJ1-2, is SAVISQKPSRDICQRGTSLTIQCQVDSQVTMMFWYRQQPGQSLTLIATANQGSEATYESGFVIDKFPISRPNLTFSTLTVSNMSPEDSSIYLCSATAGNYGYTFGSGTRLTVV.

This clone has only a few counts. This chain uses TRBV2 with TRBJ1-1, with a weak D call TRBD1 (6 bases). The CDR3 totals 12 residues. CDR1 is SNHLY, CDR2 FYNNEI, per germline. Trimming shortened V by 6 bases and J by 6 bases, and 11 bases separated the two germline ends. CDR3 nucleotide sequence: TGTGCCAGCAGGGTACAGGGCCCTGAAGCTTTCTTT. Protein: CASRVQGPEAFF.

The chain recombines TRBV19 with TRBJ2-2; D uncertain. Per the germline V gene, CDR1 is LNHDA and CDR2 is SQIVND (reference sequence). Deletions cut 3 bases from V and 8 bases from J, with 7 bases between. CDR3 size: 12 residues. The CDR3 DNA sequence: TGTGCCAGTAGTATTCGGGTAGGGGAGCTGTTTTTT. This codes for CASSIRVGELFF.

This chain connects TRBV7-2 to TRBJ1-1; TRBD1 aligns across 7 bases. The CDR3 is made up of 16 amino acids. The V gene end was trimmed by 5 bases and the J gene end by 10 bases; junction bases not matched to a gene: 19. Germline V gives CDR1 SGHTA, CDR2 FQGNSA. CDR3 sequence (DNA): TGTGCCAGCAGCGAAAGGCATCGCGGAGGGGGCGCGGGAGCTTTCTTT. It codes for CASSERHRGGGAGAFF.

The V call is TRBV6-1, the J call TRBJ1-1, with unresolved D. Germline values: CDR1 MNHNS, CDR2 SASEGT. The CDR3 spans 14 residues. V lost 1 base and J 2 bases, leaving 8 bases between the germline ends. In DNA form, the CDR3 reads TGTGCCAGCAGTGAAGGAGGGATAAACACTGAAGCTTTCTTT. It is translated as CASSEGGINTEAFF.